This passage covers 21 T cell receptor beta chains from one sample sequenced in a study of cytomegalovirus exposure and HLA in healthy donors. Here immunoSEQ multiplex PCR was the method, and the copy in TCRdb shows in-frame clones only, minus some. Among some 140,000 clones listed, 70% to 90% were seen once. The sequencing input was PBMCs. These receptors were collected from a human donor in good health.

The CDR3 nucleotides read TGTGCCAGCTCACCTGGGCCGGATAGTCAGCAGTACTTC. As protein: CASSPGPDSQQYF. The chain has TRBV18 and TRBJ2-7; D call uncertain. Germline V gene sequence: CDR1 KGHSH, CDR2 LQKENI. Trimming pared 3 bases from V and 8 bases from J, leaving 14 bases between. The CDR3 length is 13 residues.

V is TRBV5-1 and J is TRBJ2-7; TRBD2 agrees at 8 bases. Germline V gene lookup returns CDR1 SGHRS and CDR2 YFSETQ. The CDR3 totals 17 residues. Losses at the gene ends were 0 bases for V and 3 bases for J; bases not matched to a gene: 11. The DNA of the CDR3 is TGCGCCAGCAGCTTGGACCCGGGACTAGTGAGGTACTACGAGCAGTACTTC. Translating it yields CASSLDPGLVRYYEQYF. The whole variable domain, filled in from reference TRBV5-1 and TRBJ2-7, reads KAGVTQTPRYLIKTRGQQVTLSCSPISGHRSVSWYQQTPGQGLQFLFEYFSETQRNKGNFPGRFSGRQFSNSRSEMNVSTLELGDSALYLCASSLDPGLVRYYEQYFGPGTRLTVT.

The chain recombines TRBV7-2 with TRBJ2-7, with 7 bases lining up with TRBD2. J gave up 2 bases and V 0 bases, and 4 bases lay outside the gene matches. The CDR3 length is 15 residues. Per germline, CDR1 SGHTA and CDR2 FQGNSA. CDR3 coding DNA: TGTGCCAGCAGCTTAGCCCCTAGCGGAACCTACGAGCAGTACTTC. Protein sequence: CASSLAPSGTYEQYF.

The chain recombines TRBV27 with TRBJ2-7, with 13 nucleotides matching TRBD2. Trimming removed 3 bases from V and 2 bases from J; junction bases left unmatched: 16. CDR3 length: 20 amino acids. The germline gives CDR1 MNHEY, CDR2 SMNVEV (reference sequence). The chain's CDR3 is CASSFHPRTSGRSAAYEQYF. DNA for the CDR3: TGTGCCAGCAGTTTCCATCCCCGGACTAGCGGGAGATCAGCTGCCTACGAGCAGTACTTC.

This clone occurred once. The CDR3 loop reads CAIRTGMNTEAFF. The CDR3 DNA is TGTGCCATCAGGACGGGTATGAACACTGAAGCTTTCTTT. The rearrangement joins TRBV10-3 to TRBJ1-1; no reliable D call. V was shortened by 6 bases and J by 0 bases, with 8 bases between the two germline ends. Germline V gene lookup returns CDR1 ENHRY and CDR2 SYGVKD. The CDR3 spans 13 residues.

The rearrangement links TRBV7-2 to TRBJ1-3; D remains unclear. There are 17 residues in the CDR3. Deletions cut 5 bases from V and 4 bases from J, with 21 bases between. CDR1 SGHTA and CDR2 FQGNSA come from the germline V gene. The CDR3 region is CASSPALRGSSGNTIYF. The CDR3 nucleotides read TGTGCCAGCAGCCCTGCCCTCCGGGGAAGTTCAGGAAACACCATATATTTT. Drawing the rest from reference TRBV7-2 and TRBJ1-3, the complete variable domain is GAGVSQSPSNKVTEKGKDVELRCDPISGHTALYWYRQSLGQGLEFLIYFQGNSAPDKSGLPSDRFSAERTGGSVSTLTIQRTQQEDSAVYLCASSPALRGSSGNTIYFGEGSWLTVV.

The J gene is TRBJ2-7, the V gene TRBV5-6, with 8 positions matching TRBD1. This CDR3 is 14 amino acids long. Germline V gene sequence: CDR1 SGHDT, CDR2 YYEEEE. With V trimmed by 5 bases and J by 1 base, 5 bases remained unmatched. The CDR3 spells CASRSRDRSYEQYF. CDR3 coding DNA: TGTGCCAGCAGATCTCGGGACAGGTCCTACGAGCAGTACTTC.

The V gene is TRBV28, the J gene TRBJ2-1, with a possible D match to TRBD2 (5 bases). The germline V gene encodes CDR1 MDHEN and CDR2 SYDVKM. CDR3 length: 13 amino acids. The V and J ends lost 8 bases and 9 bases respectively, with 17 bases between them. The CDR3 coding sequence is TGTGCCAGCGCTCTTGTCGGGGTTGTTGAGCAGTTCTTC. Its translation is CASALVGVVEQFF. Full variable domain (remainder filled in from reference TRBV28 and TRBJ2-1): DVKVTQSSRYLVKRTGEKVFLECVQDMDHENMFWYRQDPGLGLRLIYFSYDVKMKEKGDIPEGYSVSREKKERFSLILESASTNQTSMYLCASALVGVVEQFFGPGTRLTVL.

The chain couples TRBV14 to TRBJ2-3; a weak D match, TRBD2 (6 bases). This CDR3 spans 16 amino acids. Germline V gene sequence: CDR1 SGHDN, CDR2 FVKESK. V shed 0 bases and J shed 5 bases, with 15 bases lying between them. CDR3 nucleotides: TGTGCCAGCAGCCAAGAACCCTCGGAGGGAAGAGATACGCAGTATTTT. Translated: CASSQEPSEGRDTQYF.

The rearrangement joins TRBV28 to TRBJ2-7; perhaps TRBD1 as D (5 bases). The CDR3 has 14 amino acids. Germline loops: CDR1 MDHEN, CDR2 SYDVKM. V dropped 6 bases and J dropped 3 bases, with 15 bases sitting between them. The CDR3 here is CASSRTGLGYEQYF. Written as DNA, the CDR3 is TGTGCCAGCAGCAGAACAGGTTTGGGCTACGAGCAGTACTTC. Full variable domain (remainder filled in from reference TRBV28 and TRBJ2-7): DVKVTQSSRYLVKRTGEKVFLECVQDMDHENMFWYRQDPGLGLRLIYFSYDVKMKEKGDIPEGYSVSREKKERFSLILESASTNQTSMYLCASSRTGLGYEQYFGPGTRLTVT.

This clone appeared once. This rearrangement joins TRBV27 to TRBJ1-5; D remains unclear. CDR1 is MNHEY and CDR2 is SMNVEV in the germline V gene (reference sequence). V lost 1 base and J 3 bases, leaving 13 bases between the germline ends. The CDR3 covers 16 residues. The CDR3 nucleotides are TGTGCCAGCAGTTTATTTGCGGTGGGTCTCAATCAGCCCCAGCATTTT. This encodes CASSLFAVGLNQPQHF.

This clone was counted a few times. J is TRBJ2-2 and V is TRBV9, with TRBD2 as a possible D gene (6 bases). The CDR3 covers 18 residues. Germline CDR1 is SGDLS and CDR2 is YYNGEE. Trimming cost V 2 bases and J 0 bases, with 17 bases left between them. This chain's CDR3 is CASSVGGSKTSNTGELFF. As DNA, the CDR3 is TGTGCCAGCAGCGTTGGGGGGAGCAAGACCTCGAACACCGGGGAGCTGTTTTTT.

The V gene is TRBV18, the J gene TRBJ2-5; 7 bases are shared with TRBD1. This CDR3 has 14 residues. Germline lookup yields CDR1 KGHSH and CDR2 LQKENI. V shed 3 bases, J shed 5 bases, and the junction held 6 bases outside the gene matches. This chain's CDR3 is CASSPTGVRETQYF. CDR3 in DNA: TGTGCCAGCTCACCTACAGGGGTGAGGGAGACCCAGTACTTC. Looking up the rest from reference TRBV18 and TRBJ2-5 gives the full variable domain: NAGVMQNPRHLVRRRGQEARLRCSPMKGHSHVYWYRQLPEEGLKFMVYLQKENIIDESGMPKERFSAEFPKEGPSILRIQQVVRGDSAAYFCASSPTGVRETQYFGPGTRLLVL.

CDR3 sequence reads: CASSLAYRDRQNEKLFF. The CDR3 nucleotides read TGTGCCAGCAGCTTAGCCTATCGGGACAGACAAAATGAAAAACTGTTTTTT. The rearrangement uses TRBV7-8 and TRBJ1-4; TRBD1 agrees at 7 bases. V dropped 0 bases and J dropped 5; count of bases not matched to a gene: 9. Germline assignment: CDR1 SGHVS and CDR2 FQNEAQ. The CDR3 consists of 17 residues.

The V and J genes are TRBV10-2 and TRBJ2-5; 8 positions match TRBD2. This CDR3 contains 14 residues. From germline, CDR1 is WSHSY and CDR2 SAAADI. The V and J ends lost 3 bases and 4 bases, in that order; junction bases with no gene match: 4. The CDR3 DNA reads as TGCGCCAGCAGTGATGGGACTAGGCCAGAGACCCAGTACTTC. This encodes CASSDGTRPETQYF.

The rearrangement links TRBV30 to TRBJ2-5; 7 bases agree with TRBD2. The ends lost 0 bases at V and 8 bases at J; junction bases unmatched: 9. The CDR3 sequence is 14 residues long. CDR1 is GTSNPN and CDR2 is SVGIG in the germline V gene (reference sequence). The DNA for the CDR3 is TGTGCCTGGAGTGTAGGTACTAGCGCGGAAACCCAGTACTTC. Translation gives CAWSVGTSAETQYF.

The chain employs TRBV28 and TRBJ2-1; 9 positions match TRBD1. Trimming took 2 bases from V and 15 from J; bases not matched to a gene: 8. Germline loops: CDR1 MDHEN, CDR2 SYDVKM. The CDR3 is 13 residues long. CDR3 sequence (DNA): TGTGCCAGCAGTTTAACAGGGACAGGGCCCTTGTTCTTC. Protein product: CASSLTGTGPLFF.

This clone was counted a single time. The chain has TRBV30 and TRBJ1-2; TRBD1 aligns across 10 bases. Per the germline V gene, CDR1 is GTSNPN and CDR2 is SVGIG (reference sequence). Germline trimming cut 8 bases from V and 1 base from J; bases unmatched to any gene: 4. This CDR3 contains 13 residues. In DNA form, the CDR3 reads TGTGCCGTCGGACAGGGGGTTAACTATGGCTACACCTTC. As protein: CAVGQGVNYGYTF.

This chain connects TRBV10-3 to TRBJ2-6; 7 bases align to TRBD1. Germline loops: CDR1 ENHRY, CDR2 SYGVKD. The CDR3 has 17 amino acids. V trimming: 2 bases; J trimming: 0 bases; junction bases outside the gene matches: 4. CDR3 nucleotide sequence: TGTGCCATCAGTGAGGTGACAGGGAGCTCTGGGGCCAACGTCCTGACTTTC. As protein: CAISEVTGSSGANVLTF.

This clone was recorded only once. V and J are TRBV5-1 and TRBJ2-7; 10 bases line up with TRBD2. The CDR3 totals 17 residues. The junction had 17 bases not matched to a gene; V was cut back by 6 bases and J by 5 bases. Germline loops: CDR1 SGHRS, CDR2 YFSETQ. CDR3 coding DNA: TGCGCCAGCATCGGGGGGACCGGGACTAGCGATATCAACGAGCAGTACTTC. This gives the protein CASIGGTGTSDINEQYF.

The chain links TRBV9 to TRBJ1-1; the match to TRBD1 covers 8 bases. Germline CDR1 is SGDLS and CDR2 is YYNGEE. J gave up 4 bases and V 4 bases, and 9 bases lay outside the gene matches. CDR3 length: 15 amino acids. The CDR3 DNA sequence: TGTGCCAGCAGCTCCCGGACAGGGCGTAGCACTGAAGCTTTCTTT. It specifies CASSSRTGRSTEAFF.